Listed below are T cell receptor beta chains from one sample, sequenced in a study of monozygotic twins with inflammatory bowel disease. TCRdb re-called the 5' RACE reads; one entry per CDR3 protein, DNA not given. The sample has around 210,000 distinct CDR3 sequences. Specimen: blood. Receptor source: a human donor with ulcerative colitis or Crohn's disease, or a healthy co-twin of an affected twin (not recorded which). CDR3s include the opening cysteine and the closing phenylalanine or tryptophan.

j_gene: TRBJ2-5
v_gene: TRBV12-3/TRBV12-4
CDR3aa: CASSSRGGGKTQYF

j_gene: TRBJ2-1
v_gene: TRBV24-1
CDR3aa: CATSDFGTRSPFSSYNEQFF

j_gene: TRBJ2-7
v_gene: TRBV4-1
CDR3aa: CATPRPGANYEQYF

j_gene: TRBJ2-3
v_gene: TRBV20-1
CDR3aa: CSAIGTPGEDTQYF

j_gene: TRBJ1-5
v_gene: TRBV12-3/TRBV12-4
CDR3aa: CASSNSNSNQPQHF

j_gene: TRBJ1-4
v_gene: TRBV4-2
CDR3aa: CASSQGFTAGTNEKLFF

j_gene: TRBJ2-1
v_gene: TRBV7-3
CDR3aa: CASSLSGASGNNEQFF

j_gene: TRBJ2-2
v_gene: TRBV5-5
CDR3aa: CASTPDRVHGELFF

j_gene: TRBJ2-1
v_gene: TRBV27
CDR3aa: CASSPTSGRTDEQFF

j_gene: TRBJ2-3
v_gene: TRBV7-2
CDR3aa: CASSPEVPSSTDTQYF

j_gene: TRBJ2-1
v_gene: TRBV15
CDR3aa: CATSMWKFDEQFF

j_gene: TRBJ2-3
v_gene: TRBV12-3/TRBV12-4
CDR3aa: CASSFGITTDTQYF

j_gene: TRBJ2-1
v_gene: TRBV18
CDR3aa: CASSLDQRGGQQFF

j_gene: TRBJ2-1
v_gene: TRBV5-1
CDR3aa: CASSLVSSGGGNEQFF

j_gene: TRBJ2-5
v_gene: TRBV6-1
CDR3aa: CASSDRGRRQETQYF

j_gene: TRBJ1-1
v_gene: TRBV30
CDR3aa: CAWTLGVNTEAFF

j_gene: TRBJ1-1
v_gene: TRBV9
CDR3aa: CASSPPGGDTEAFF

j_gene: TRBJ2-5
v_gene: TRBV6-5
CDR3aa: CASTWGPLGETQYF

j_gene: TRBJ1-4
v_gene: TRBV19
CDR3aa: CASKGVREKLFF

j_gene: TRBJ1-1
v_gene: TRBV9
CDR3aa: CASSVDGHQASEAFF

j_gene: TRBJ2-1
v_gene: TRBV29-1
CDR3aa: CSVRQGVEQFF

j_gene: TRBJ1-2
v_gene: TRBV27
CDR3aa: CASRSTGGEAYGYTF

j_gene: TRBJ2-7
v_gene: TRBV4-2
CDR3aa: CAISQDTPGLAYEQYF

j_gene: TRBJ1-5
v_gene: TRBV5-1
CDR3aa: CASSWDGYSNQPQHF

j_gene: TRBJ2-7
v_gene: TRBV28
CDR3aa: CASSPGTSGSPYEQYF

j_gene: TRBJ2-7
v_gene: TRBV18
CDR3aa: CASSPLSLESSYEQYF

j_gene: TRBJ2-5
v_gene: TRBV6-5
CDR3aa: CASSYLAGTQETQYF

j_gene: TRBJ1-5
v_gene: TRBV28
CDR3aa: CASSPPQSPNQPQHF

j_gene: TRBJ1-1
v_gene: TRBV5-1
CDR3aa: CASSLVPDGNTEAFF

j_gene: TRBJ1-1
v_gene: TRBV7-9
CDR3aa: CASSLDGKPNTEAFF

j_gene: TRBJ1-2
v_gene: TRBV11-2
CDR3aa: CASSFKAGGQTLSGFPGYTF

j_gene: TRBJ1-1
v_gene: TRBV5-1
CDR3aa: CASSLRDRGEAFF

j_gene: TRBJ2-6
v_gene: TRBV24-1
CDR3aa: CATSDFGVSGANVLTF

j_gene: TRBJ1-5
v_gene: TRBV6-2/TRBV6-3
CDR3aa: CASSYGQFSNQPQHF

j_gene: TRBJ1-1
v_gene: TRBV7-8
CDR3aa: CASSRWTGQENTEAFF

j_gene: TRBJ1-1
v_gene: TRBV6-6
CDR3aa: CASSYGGTGRPGGMNTEAFF

j_gene: TRBJ2-2
v_gene: TRBV20-1
CDR3aa: CSARLASSAAGELFF

j_gene: TRBJ1-2
v_gene: TRBV5-1
CDR3aa: CASSMPRDRGNYGYTF

j_gene: TRBJ1-2
v_gene: TRBV18
CDR3aa: CASSPDGENYGYTF

j_gene: TRBJ1-2
v_gene: TRBV2
CDR3aa: CASSHPGQGDYGYTF

j_gene: TRBJ2-7
v_gene: TRBV5-1
CDR3aa: CASSLLGGGNSYEQYF

j_gene: TRBJ2-3
v_gene: TRBV2
CDR3aa: CASSDLQDSTDTQYF

j_gene: TRBJ2-1
v_gene: TRBV20-1
CDR3aa: CSARELSGYNEQFF

j_gene: TRBJ2-3
v_gene: TRBV4-2
CDR3aa: CASSQEASGGTDTQYF

j_gene: TRBJ1-5
v_gene: TRBV19
CDR3aa: CASSMSRDGAQPQHF

j_gene: TRBJ2-3
v_gene: TRBV5-1
CDR3aa: CASSLARGISTDTQYF

j_gene: TRBJ2-1
v_gene: TRBV6-2/TRBV6-3
CDR3aa: CASSYLVATDEQFF

j_gene: TRBJ1-5
v_gene: TRBV30
CDR3aa: CAWSVAGYNQPQHF

j_gene: TRBJ1-1
v_gene: TRBV29-1
CDR3aa: CSVAPQLNTEAFF

j_gene: TRBJ1-4
v_gene: TRBV5-1
CDR3aa: CASSYIGGASEKLFF

j_gene: TRBJ2-2
v_gene: TRBV20-1
CDR3aa: CSARGGWSAANTGELFF

j_gene: TRBJ2-1
v_gene: TRBV19
CDR3aa: CASSSGTSGKNEQFF

j_gene: TRBJ2-2
v_gene: TRBV5-1
CDR3aa: CASSTTGTSGTGELFF

j_gene: TRBJ1-4
v_gene: TRBV10-3
CDR3aa: CAIQIATNEKLFF

j_gene: TRBJ2-3
v_gene: TRBV29-1
CDR3aa: CSGRETTIDTQYF

j_gene: TRBJ2-3
v_gene: TRBV9
CDR3aa: CASSEGTVSTDTQYF

j_gene: TRBJ2-5
v_gene: TRBV20-1
CDR3aa: CSARAGLLAAQYF

j_gene: TRBJ2-7
v_gene: TRBV12-3/TRBV12-4
CDR3aa: CASSISGASYEQYF

j_gene: TRBJ2-1
v_gene: TRBV20-1
CDR3aa: CSAYDGISYNEQFF

j_gene: TRBJ2-5
v_gene: TRBV7-9
CDR3aa: CASLGEAETQYF